Reported below is one T cell receptor beta chain. The data stem from a study of blood T cell repertoires in COVID-19. Overall study: There were acute and convalescent COVID-19 samples, and they came from the United States, Italy and Spain.

Repertoires were generated with immunoSEQ multiplex PCR, while TCRdb's copy carries only in-frame clones and drops some. This sample has under 150,000 clones, with roughly 90% found just once. Per germline, CDR1 MDHEN and CDR2 SYDVKM. This CDR3 comprises 16 residues. Trimming cost V 6 bases and J 2 bases; bases outside gene matches: 10. The V gene is TRBV28, the J gene TRBJ2-3; TRBD1 agrees at 8 bases. Specimen: peripheral blood. The clonotype was recovered from a man between 70 and 80 years old with active COVID-19. CDR3 sequence: CASRGETGAHTDTQYF. DNA for the CDR3: TGTGCCAGCAGGGGTGAGACAGGGGCGCACACAGATACGCAGTATTTT.